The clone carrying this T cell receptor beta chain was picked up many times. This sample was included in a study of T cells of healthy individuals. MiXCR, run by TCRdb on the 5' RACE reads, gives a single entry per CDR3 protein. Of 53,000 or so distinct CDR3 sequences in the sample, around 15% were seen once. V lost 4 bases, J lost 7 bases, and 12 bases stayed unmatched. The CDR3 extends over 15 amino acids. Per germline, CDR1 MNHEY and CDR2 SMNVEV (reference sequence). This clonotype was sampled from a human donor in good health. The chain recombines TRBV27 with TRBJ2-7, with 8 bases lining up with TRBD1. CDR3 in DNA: TGTGCCAGCAGTTCCCTGACGACAGGGGAGCAAGAGCAGTACTTC. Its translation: CASSSLTTGEQEQYF.